Below are 20 T cell receptor beta chains sequenced from a single sample in a study of T cell changes during pregnancy in multiple sclerosis. The repertoire was sequenced with immunoSEQ multiplex PCR; TCRdb's copy has only in-frame clones and lacks some. The sample holds 100,000 or so clones, 90% to 95% seen once. This material consisted of peripheral blood, taken before pregnancy. Receptors were obtained from a female donor with multiple sclerosis, enrolled in a pregnancy study.

This sequence joins TRBV19 and TRBJ2-2; weak D call: TRBD2 (5 bases). Germline V gene data show CDR1 as LNHDA and CDR2 as SQIVND (reference sequence). The CDR3 extends over 16 amino acids. Deletions cut 4 bases from V and 3 bases from J, with 15 bases between. CDR3 amino acids: CASSTGRGWDTGELFF. In DNA form, the CDR3 reads TGTGCCAGTAGTACAGGCCGGGGTTGGGACACCGGGGAGCTGTTTTTT.

The rearrangement links TRBV7-6 to TRBJ2-7; weak D call: TRBD1 (6 bases). CDR3 length: 17 residues. Germline V lookup: CDR1 SGHVS, CDR2 FNYEAQ. V was pared by 0 bases and J by 6 bases, with 21 bases between. The CDR3 DNA follows: TGTGCCAGCAGCTTAGCGGTGGGGGCAGGGACGATGGGCGAGCAGTACTTC. Translated, it gives CASSLAVGAGTMGEQYF. The full variable domain, with the rest looked up from reference TRBV7-6 and TRBJ2-7, is GAGVSQSPRYKVTKRGQDVALRCDPISGHVSLYWYRQALGQGPEFLTYFNYEAQQDKSGLPNDRFSAERPEGSISTLTIQRTEQRDSAMYRCASSLAVGAGTMGEQYFGPGTRLTVT.

As concerns this clone: An end of the junction differs from the germline gene, which may be a read error. The V and J genes are TRBV7-8 and TRBJ2-7; 7 bases are shared with TRBD2. In germline, CDR1 is SGHVS, CDR2 FQNEAQ. This CDR3 comprises 12 residues. The CDR3 here is CASSSPSGLLVF. The CDR3 coding sequence is TGTGCCAGCAGCTCACCCTCGGGACTACTCGTGTTC. The full variable domain, its missing parts supplied by reference TRBV7-8 and TRBJ2-7, is GAGVSQSPRYKVAKRGQDVALRCDPISGHVSLFWYQQALGQGPEFLTYFQNEAQLDKSGLPSDRFFAERPEGSVSTLKIQRTQQEDSAVYLCASSSPSGLLVFGPGTRLTVT.

There are a few counts of this clone. The chain links TRBV7-7 to TRBJ2-3; 11 nucleotides match TRBD2. The germline V gene has CDR1 SSHAT and CDR2 FNYEAQ (reference sequence). V was clipped by 5 bases and J by 2 bases; unmatched bases: 3. The CDR3 totals 15 residues. CDR3 nucleotides: TGTGCCAGCAGCCTGGGACTAGCGGTCACAGATACGCAGTATTTT. It codes for CASSLGLAVTDTQYF. Full variable domain (outside the CDR3, taken from reference TRBV7-7 and TRBJ2-3): GAGVSQSPRYKVTKRGQDVTLRCDPISSHATLYWYQQALGQGPEFLTYFNYEAQPDKSGLPSDRFSAERPEGSISTLTIQRTEQRDSAMYRCASSLGLAVTDTQYFGPGTRLTVL.

The chain uses TRBV10-3 and TRBJ2-7, with 11 positions matching TRBD2. The germline V gene encodes CDR1 ENHRY and CDR2 SYGVKD. CDR3 length: 12 amino acids. V lost 11 bases, J lost 5 bases, and 5 bases stayed unmatched. CDR3 in amino acids: CAVGTSGNEQYF. CDR3 coding DNA: TGTGCCGTCGGGACTAGCGGCAACGAGCAGTACTTC.

The chain joins TRBV4-1 to TRBJ1-1; 7 bases agree with TRBD1. The ends lost 5 bases at V and 1 base at J; junction bases unmatched: 4. The length of the CDR3 is 14 residues. Germline CDR1 MGHRA, CDR2 YSYEKL. CDR3 sequence: CASSAGTANTEAFF. The CDR3 coding sequence is TGCGCCAGCAGCGCCGGGACAGCGAACACTGAAGCTTTCTTT.

This clone has just a few counts. The chain links TRBV30 to TRBJ1-5; D possibly corresponds to TRBD1 (5 bases). In germline, CDR1 is GTSNPN, CDR2 SVGIG (reference sequence). Trimming took off 0 bases at V and 5 bases at J, with 14 bases between the two ends. This CDR3 region has 15 residues. The chain's CDR3 is CAWSVRTGVHQPQHF. DNA of the CDR3: TGTGCCTGGAGTGTACGAACGGGGGTACATCAGCCCCAGCATTTT. The full variable domain, rest sourced from reference TRBV30 and TRBJ1-5, is SQTIHQWPATLVQPVGSPLSLECTVEGTSNPNLYWYRQAAGRGLQLLFYSVGIGQISSEVPQNLSASRPQDRQFILSSKKLLLSDSGFYLCAWSVRTGVHQPQHFGDGTRLSIL.

The rearrangement uses TRBV5-1 and TRBJ2-3; D gene ambiguous. V lost 1 base to trimming and J lost 2 bases, with 11 bases between them. This CDR3 has 15 amino acids. Germline V gene sequence: CDR1 SGHRS, CDR2 YFSETQ. The CDR3 is CASSLPWPITDTQYF. CDR3 nucleotides: TGCGCCAGCAGCTTGCCCTGGCCCATCACAGATACGCAGTATTTT.

For the CDR3, the DNA is TGCGCCAGCAGCCAAGATCGACTAGCGGGACAAGAGACCCAGTACTTC. It is translated as CASSQDRLAGQETQYF. The genes are TRBV4-3 and TRBJ2-5; 11 positions agree with TRBD2. Trimming took 0 bases from V and 2 from J; bases not matched to a gene: 2. Germline assignment: CDR1 LGHNA and CDR2 YSLEER. CDR3 size: 16 residues.

The chain joins TRBV29-1 to TRBJ2-1; D unclear. V shed 7 bases and J shed 0 bases, with 13 bases lying between them. CDR3 length equals 14 residues. Germline V gene sequence: CDR1 SQVTM, CDR2 ANQGSEA. This chain's CDR3 is CSAYLLDSYNEQFF. As DNA, the CDR3 is TGCAGCGCCTACTTGCTCGACTCCTACAATGAGCAGTTCTTC.

This sequence joins TRBV11-2 and TRBJ2-2; TRBD2 agrees at 8 bases. CDR3 length equals 14 residues. Per germline, CDR1 SGHAT and CDR2 FQNNGV. V dropped 3 bases and J dropped 4; count of bases not matched to a gene: 1. The CDR3 here is CASSLLAGTGELFF. The CDR3 bases are TGTGCCAGCAGCTTGCTAGCGGGCACCGGGGAGCTGTTTTTT.

The CDR3 spells CASSLRQTNQPQHF. The CDR3 DNA reads TGTGCCAGCAGCTTACGACAGACAAATCAGCCCCAGCATTTT. This sequence joins TRBV7-2 and TRBJ1-5, with D possibly being TRBD1 (5 bases). V lost 2 bases and J 4 bases, leaving 9 bases between the germline ends. The CDR3 has 14 amino acids. Germline V gene sequence: CDR1 SGHTA, CDR2 FQGNSA.

This CDR3 reads CASSESPGNYGYTF. CDR3 sequence (DNA): TGCGCCAGCAGTGAGTCCCCAGGGAACTATGGCTACACCTTC. V and J are TRBV10-1 and TRBJ1-2, with D possibly being TRBD1 (5 bases). The CDR3 contains 14 residues. Germline assignment: CDR1 WNHNN and CDR2 SYGVQD (reference sequence). The V end lost 0 bases, the J end lost 2 bases, and 7 bases lay between the germline ends.

The chain couples TRBV30 to TRBJ2-2; 7 nucleotides line up with TRBD2. This CDR3 is 17 amino acids long. The V and J ends lost 8 bases and 7 bases, in that order; junction bases with no gene match: 22. CDR1 GTSNPN and CDR2 SVGIG come from the germline V gene (reference sequence). CDR3 in DNA: TGTGCCAGTACCCTGGGGGGGACTGGAGTCGGGGGCGGGGAGCTGTTTTTT. Its protein product is CASTLGGTGVGGGELFF.

This clone was seen just once. This sequence joins TRBV7-3 and TRBJ2-1; TRBD2 aligns across 8 bases. V dropped 3 bases and J dropped 0; count of bases not matched to a gene: 10. Germline values: CDR1 SGHTA, CDR2 FQGTGA. CDR3 length: 18 residues. As DNA, the CDR3 is TGTGCCAGCAGCTTGGCCGCGGGAGGCGGGAGCTCCTACAATGAGCAGTTCTTC. Translation gives CASSLAAGGGSSYNEQFF.

The V gene is TRBV5-6, the J gene TRBJ2-1; TRBD1 might be the D (8 bases). V was shortened by 4 bases and J by 4 bases, with 18 bases between the two germline ends. This CDR3 spans 16 amino acids. Germline V lookup: CDR1 SGHDT, CDR2 YYEEEE. As DNA, the CDR3 is TGTGCCAGCAGCCCGGAACAGGGGGGGTCGTACAATGAGCAGTTCTTC. This encodes CASSPEQGGSYNEQFF.

CDR3 nucleotide sequence: TGTGCCAGCAGCTTAGCGTCCAGCGAAAAACTGTTTTTT. This translates into CASSLASSEKLFF. The chain combines TRBV5-4 with TRBJ1-4; no clear D gene. Per germline, CDR1 SGHNT and CDR2 YYREEE (reference sequence). This CDR3 spans 13 amino acids. The ends were cut back, 2 bases at V and 8 bases at J, with 10 bases in the middle.

The chain is built from TRBV6-1 and TRBJ2-1; TRBD2 matches 13 bases. This CDR3 contains 15 residues. J was trimmed by 7 bases and V by 7 bases; bases with no gene match: 7. Looked up from germline, CDR1 is MNHNS and CDR2 is SASEGT. DNA of the CDR3: TGTGCCAGCAACCAACTAGCGGGGGGGGCGAATGAGCAGTTCTTC. As protein: CASNQLAGGANEQFF.

The rearrangement joins TRBV19 to TRBJ1-2; D not certain. The V gene lost 5 bases and the J gene lost 0 bases, with 13 bases spanning the gap. Looked up from germline, CDR1 is LNHDA and CDR2 is SQIVND (reference sequence). The CDR3 has 15 residues. Here the CDR3 reads CASSPGGSSNYGYTF. The CDR3 nucleotides are TGTGCCAGTAGTCCCGGAGGCAGCTCTAACTATGGCTACACCTTC. Based on the CDR3 plus reference TRBV19 and TRBJ1-2, the full variable domain is DGGITQSPKYLFRKEGQNVTLSCEQNLNHDAMYWYRQDPGQGLRLIYYSQIVNDFQKGDIAEGYSVSREKKESFPLTVTSAQKNPTAFYLCASSPGGSSNYGYTFGSGTRLTVV.

The CDR3 protein is CAIRGTGDTEAFF. In DNA form, the CDR3 reads TGTGCCATCAGGGGGACAGGGGATACTGAAGCTTTCTTT. The genes are TRBV6-1 and TRBJ1-1, with 10 bases identical to TRBD1. This CDR3 contains 13 residues. The junction had 7 bases not matched to a gene; V was cut back by 10 bases and J by 5 bases. Germline V gives CDR1 MNHNS, CDR2 SASEGT.